This T cell receptor beta chain came from a study of T cell repertoires in cytomegalovirus infection. On the study more broadly: It can be stated that public TCR beta signatures indicated CMV infection as well as a matching HLA type.

TCRdb independently ran MiXCR on the reads; one entry per CDR3 protein. The sample yields 45,000 to 60,000 distinct CDR3 sequences, about a fifth seen once. With respect to this clonotype: Its antigen remains unknown.

Losses at the gene ends were 6 bases for V and 4 bases for J; bases not matched to a gene: 10. This CDR3 region has 16 residues. The receptor was isolated from a human donor in good health (CMV status not recorded). Some clones in this sample may be carry-over from other donors' samples. V and J are TRBV12-3 or TRBV12-4 and TRBJ2-5, with 11 bases matching TRBD2. The starting material was CD8+ T cells from cultured PBMCs, obtained from culture after CMV antigen stimulation. The CDR3 loop reads CASSPTTSGDGETQYF. CDR3 sequence (DNA): TGTGCCAGCAGCCCCACGACTAGCGGGGATGGAGAGACCCAGTACTTC.